This T cell receptor beta chain was sequenced in a study of blood T cell repertoires in COVID-19. Across the study: There were acute and convalescent COVID-19 samples, and they came from the United States, Italy and Spain.

Authors' analysis steps: Amplifying reference gene primers gave estimates of nucleated cell counts. Assay: immunoSEQ multiplex PCR; the TCRdb copy retains only in-frame clones and omits some. The V and J calls and the clone size are those of that table, but D and trimming were determined from the DNA. The sample yields 200,000 to 250,000 clones, just under 85% seen once. This CDR3 has 15 amino acids. Between the trimmed V and J ends, which lost 0 bases and 0 bases, there was a span of 7 bases. Germline V CDR1 and CDR2: SGHKS, YYEKEE (reference sequence). The gene calls are TRBV5-5 and TRBJ1-5; D gene unclear. The receptor was derived from a middle-aged woman with acute COVID-19. Sequenced: PBMCs or T cells enriched from blood (not recorded which). The CDR3 bases are TGTGCCAGCAGCTTGGCCCCCCTTAGCAATCAGCCCCAGCATTTT. It codes for CASSLAPLSNQPQHF.